The 7 T cell receptor beta chains presented below share a single source sample, sequenced in a study of T-cell memory formation after mild COVID-19 (dated by TCRdb to the early 2020s). Library preparation employed 5' RACE. The sequencing machine was an Illumina NovaSeq 6000. TCRdb reprocessing: public reads trimmed at Q25 with fastp, clones called with MiXCR, in-frame beta chains kept. Entries that share a CDR3 protein sequence are merged under the most common genes and DNA. The sample contains roughly 340,000 distinct CDR3 sequences, about 16% of them found a single time. The leading ten clones occupy around 22% of the sample. The sequenced sample was PBMCs or a T cell subset sorted from them (not recorded which). These receptors originate from a man aged 18-30 years who had mild COVID-19 (a few samples of this study predate the infection). The sample titles of this study are shuffled in the database, so cell type and time point are left out; the donor was told from shared clones.

The chain joins TRBV10-2 to TRBJ1-6, with 7 bases lining up with TRBD1. There are 12 residues in the CDR3. CDR1 is WSHSY and CDR2 is SAAADI in the germline V gene. V gave up 8 bases and J gave up 7 bases; unmatched junction bases: 2. CDR3: CASAQGNSPLHF. CDR3 coding DNA: TGCGCCAGCGCACAGGGGAATTCACCCCTCCACTTT.

This rearrangement joins TRBV14 to TRBJ2-1; 8 nucleotides match TRBD1. With V trimmed by 6 bases and J by 8 bases, 6 bases remained unmatched. Germline CDR1 and CDR2: SGHDN and FVKESK. CDR3 size: 13 residues. The CDR3 DNA is TGTGCCAGCAGGCCGACAGGGGATCATGAGCAGTTCTTC. Translation gives CASRPTGDHEQFF.

This clonotype occurred a few times. The chain has TRBV5-8 and TRBJ2-2; perhaps TRBD2 as D (5 bases). The CDR3 runs to 15 residues. Between the trimmed V and J ends, which lost 5 bases and 9 bases, there was a span of 20 bases. The germline CDR1 and CDR2 sequences are SGHTS and YDEGEE. The CDR3, as DNA: TGTGCCAGCAGGATTGGACTGCCTGTAGTTCGGGAGCTGTTTTTT. It encodes CASRIGLPVVRELFF.

This clonotype was observed at least ten times. V usage is TRBV20-1 and J usage is TRBJ2-1; 7 positions agree with TRBD2. The V and J ends lost 2 bases and 8 bases, in that order; junction bases with no gene match: 9. Per germline, CDR1 DFQATT and CDR2 SNEGSKA (reference sequence). The CDR3 covers 14 residues. CDR3 protein: CSARPPGGIHEQFF. The CDR3 bases are TGCAGTGCTAGACCCCCCGGGGGGATCCATGAGCAGTTCTTC.

The table lists this clonotype with a few counts. V usage is TRBV7-8 and J usage is TRBJ1-5, with 9 bases lining up with TRBD1. The CDR3 has 16 amino acids. J lost 6 bases, V lost 0 bases, and 6 bases had no gene match. Germline CDR1 SGHVS, CDR2 FQNEAQ. The CDR3 bases are TGTGCCAGCAGCTTAGCGCCGGGACAGGGAACTCAGCCCCAGCATTTT. This codes for CASSLAPGQGTQPQHF. Full variable domain (remainder filled in from reference TRBV7-8 and TRBJ1-5): GAGVSQSPRYKVAKRGQDVALRCDPISGHVSLFWYQQALGQGPEFLTYFQNEAQLDKSGLPSDRFFAERPEGSVSTLKIQRTQQEDSAVYLCASSLAPGQGTQPQHFGDGTRLSIL.

The chain couples TRBV7-2 to TRBJ1-1; D is ambiguous. The V gene's germline CDR1 is SGHTA and CDR2 FQGNSA. V lost 2 bases and J 3 bases, leaving 13 bases between the germline ends. This CDR3 has 15 residues. For the CDR3, the DNA is TGTGCCAGCAGCTTATACCCCCACGGCTACACTGAAGCTTTCTTT. Translation: CASSLYPHGYTEAFF.

There are a few counts of this clonotype. This chain joins TRBV6-2 or TRBV6-3 and TRBJ1-1; 7 bases agree with TRBD1. The CDR3 length is 14 residues. The germline CDR1 and CDR2 sequences are MNHEY and SVGEGT. J gave up 6 bases and V 5 bases, and 9 bases lay outside the gene matches. As DNA, the CDR3 is TGTGCCAGCAGTACCAACAGGGGCCTCGCTGAAGCTTTCTTT. Its protein is CASSTNRGLAEAFF.